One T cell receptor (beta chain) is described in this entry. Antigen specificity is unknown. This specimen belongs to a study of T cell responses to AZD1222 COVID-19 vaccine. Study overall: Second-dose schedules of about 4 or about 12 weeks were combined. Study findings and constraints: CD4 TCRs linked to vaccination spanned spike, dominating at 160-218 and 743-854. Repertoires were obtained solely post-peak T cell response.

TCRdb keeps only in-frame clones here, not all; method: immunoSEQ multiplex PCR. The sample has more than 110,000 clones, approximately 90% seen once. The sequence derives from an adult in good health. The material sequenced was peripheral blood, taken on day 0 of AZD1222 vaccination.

Here the CDR3 DNA reads TGCGCCAGCAGCCCGGACAGGGCCAATGGCTACACCTTC. Its protein is CASSPDRANGYTF. The chain couples TRBV5-1 to TRBJ1-2; 8 bases align to TRBD1. V lost 4 bases and J lost 6; bases outside the gene matches: 5. CDR1 and CDR2 (germline): SGHRS, YFSETQ. The CDR3 has 13 residues.